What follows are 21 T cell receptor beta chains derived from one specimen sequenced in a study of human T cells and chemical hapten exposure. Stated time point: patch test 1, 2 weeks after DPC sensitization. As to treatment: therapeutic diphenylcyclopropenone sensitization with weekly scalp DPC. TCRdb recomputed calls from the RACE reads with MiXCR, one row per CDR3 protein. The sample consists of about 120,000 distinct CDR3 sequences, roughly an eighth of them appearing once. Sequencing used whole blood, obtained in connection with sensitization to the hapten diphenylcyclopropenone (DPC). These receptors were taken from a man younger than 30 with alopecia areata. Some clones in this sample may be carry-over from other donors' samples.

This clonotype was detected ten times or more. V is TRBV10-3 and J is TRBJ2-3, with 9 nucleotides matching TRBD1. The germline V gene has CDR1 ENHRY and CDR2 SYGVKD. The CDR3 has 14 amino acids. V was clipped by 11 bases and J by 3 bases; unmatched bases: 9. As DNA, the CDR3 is TGTGCCGTCCGGGACAGGGATAAGACAGATACGCAGTATTTT. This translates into CAVRDRDKTDTQYF.

CDR3 DNA: TGTGCCAGCGCGAGCAGGAGATCCTACGAGCAGTACTTC. Protein: CASASRRSYEQYF. This rearrangement joins TRBV3-1 to TRBJ2-7; D is ambiguous. Deletions cut 8 bases from V and 1 base from J, with 12 bases between. This CDR3 contains 13 residues. Germline V CDR1 and CDR2: LGHDT, YNNKEL (reference sequence).

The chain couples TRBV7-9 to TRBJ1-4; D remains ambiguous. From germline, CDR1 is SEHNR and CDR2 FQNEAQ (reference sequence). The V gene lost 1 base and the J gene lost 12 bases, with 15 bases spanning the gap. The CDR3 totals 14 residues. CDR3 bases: TGTGCCAGCAGCTTAGGTAACAGACCAACAGAACTGTTTTTT. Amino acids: CASSLGNRPTELFF.

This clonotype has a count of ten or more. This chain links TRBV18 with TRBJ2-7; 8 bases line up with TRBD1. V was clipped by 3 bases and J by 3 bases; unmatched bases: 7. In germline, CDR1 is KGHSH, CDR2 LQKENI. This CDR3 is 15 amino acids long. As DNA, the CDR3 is TGTGCCAGCTCACCCCGGACAGGGAGGAGCTACGAGCAGTACTTC. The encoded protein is CASSPRTGRSYEQYF.

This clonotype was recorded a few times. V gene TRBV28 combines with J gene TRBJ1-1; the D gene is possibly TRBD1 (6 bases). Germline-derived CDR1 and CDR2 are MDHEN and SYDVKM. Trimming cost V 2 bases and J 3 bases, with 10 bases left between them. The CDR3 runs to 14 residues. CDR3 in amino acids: CASSLAGEDTEAFF. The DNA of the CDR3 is TGTGCCAGCAGTTTAGCAGGGGAAGACACTGAAGCTTTCTTT.

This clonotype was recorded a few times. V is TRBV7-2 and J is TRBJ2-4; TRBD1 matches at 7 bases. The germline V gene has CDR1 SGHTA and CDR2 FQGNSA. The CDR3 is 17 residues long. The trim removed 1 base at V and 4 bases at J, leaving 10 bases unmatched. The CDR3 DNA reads TGTGCCAGCAGCTTAGTTCTTGGGGCAGGGGGAAAAAACATTCAGTACTTC. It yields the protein CASSLVLGAGGKNIQYF.

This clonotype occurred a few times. CDR3: CASSGHRGNYEQYV. In DNA, the CDR3 is TGTGCCAGCAGCGGGCACAGGGGAAACTACGAGCAGTACGTC. The genes are TRBV11-2 and TRBJ2-7; 7 nucleotides match TRBD1. Per germline, CDR1 SGHAT and CDR2 FQNNGV. This CDR3 comprises 14 residues. J gave up 3 bases and V 5 bases, and 7 bases lay outside the gene matches.

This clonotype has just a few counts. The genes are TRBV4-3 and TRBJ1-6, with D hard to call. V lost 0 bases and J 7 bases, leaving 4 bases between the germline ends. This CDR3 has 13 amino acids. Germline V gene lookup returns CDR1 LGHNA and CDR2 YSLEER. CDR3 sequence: CASSQEGNSPLHF. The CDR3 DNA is TGCGCCAGCAGCCAAGAAGGGAATTCACCCCTCCACTTT.

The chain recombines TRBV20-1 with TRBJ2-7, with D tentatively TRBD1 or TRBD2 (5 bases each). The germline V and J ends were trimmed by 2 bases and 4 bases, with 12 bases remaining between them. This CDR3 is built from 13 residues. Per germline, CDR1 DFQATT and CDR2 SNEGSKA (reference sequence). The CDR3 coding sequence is TGCAGTGCTAGAATGTCAGGGAGTTACGAGCAGTACGTC. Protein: CSARMSGSYEQYV.

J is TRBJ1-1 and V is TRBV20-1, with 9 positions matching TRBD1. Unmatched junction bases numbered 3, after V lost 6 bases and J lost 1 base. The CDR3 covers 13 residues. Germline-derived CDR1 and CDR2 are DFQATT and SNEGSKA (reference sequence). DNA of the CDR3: TGCAGTGCACAGGGGGCAGCGAACACTGAAGCTTTCTTT. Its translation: CSAQGAANTEAFF.

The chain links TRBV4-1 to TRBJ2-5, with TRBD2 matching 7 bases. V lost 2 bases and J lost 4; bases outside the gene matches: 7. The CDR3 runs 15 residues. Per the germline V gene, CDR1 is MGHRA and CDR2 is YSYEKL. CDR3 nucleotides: TGCGCCAGCAGCCAACGGAGACTAGCAGGAGAGACCCAGTACTTC. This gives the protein CASSQRRLAGETQYF.

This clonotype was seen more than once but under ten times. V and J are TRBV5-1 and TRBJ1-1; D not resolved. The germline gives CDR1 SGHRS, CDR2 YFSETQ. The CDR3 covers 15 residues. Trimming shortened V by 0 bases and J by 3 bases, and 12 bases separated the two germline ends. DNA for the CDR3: TGCGCCAGCAGCTTGGACGGCAGGATCTACACTGAAGCTTTCTTT. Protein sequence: CASSLDGRIYTEAFF.

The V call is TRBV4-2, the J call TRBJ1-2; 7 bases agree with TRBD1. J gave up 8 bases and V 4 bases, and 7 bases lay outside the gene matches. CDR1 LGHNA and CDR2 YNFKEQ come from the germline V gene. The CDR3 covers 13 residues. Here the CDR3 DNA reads TGTGCCAGCAGCCCACAGGGGCGGGAGGGCTACACCTTC. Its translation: CASSPQGREGYTF.

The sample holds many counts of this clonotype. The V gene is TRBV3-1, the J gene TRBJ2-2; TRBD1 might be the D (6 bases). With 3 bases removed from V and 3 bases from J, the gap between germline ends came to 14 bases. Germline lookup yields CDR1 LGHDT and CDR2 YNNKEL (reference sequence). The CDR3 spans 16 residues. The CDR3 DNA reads TGTGCCAGCAGCCACCACACAGGGTTCGACACCGGGGAGCTGTTTTTT. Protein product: CASSHHTGFDTGELFF.

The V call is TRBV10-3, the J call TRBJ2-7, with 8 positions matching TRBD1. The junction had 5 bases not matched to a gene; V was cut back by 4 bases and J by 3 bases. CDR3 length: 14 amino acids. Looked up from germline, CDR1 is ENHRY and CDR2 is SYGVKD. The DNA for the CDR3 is TGTGCCATCAGTGGACAGGGGCCCAGCTACGAGCAGTACTTC. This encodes CAISGQGPSYEQYF.

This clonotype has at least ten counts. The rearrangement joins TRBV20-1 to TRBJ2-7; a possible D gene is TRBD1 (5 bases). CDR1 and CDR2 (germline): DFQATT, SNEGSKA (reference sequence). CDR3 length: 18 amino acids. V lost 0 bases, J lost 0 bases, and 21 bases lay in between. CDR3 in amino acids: CSARDLPIRADSSYEQYF. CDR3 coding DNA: TGCAGTGCTAGAGATCTCCCCATCCGAGCTGACAGCTCCTACGAGCAGTACTTC.

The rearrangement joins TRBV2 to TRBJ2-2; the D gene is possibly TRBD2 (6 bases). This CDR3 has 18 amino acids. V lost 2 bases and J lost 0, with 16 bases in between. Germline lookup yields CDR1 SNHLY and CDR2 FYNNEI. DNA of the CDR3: TGTGCCAGCAGTGAACCGGGACTCAAGACCGCGAACACCGGGGAGCTGTTTTTT. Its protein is CASSEPGLKTANTGELFF.

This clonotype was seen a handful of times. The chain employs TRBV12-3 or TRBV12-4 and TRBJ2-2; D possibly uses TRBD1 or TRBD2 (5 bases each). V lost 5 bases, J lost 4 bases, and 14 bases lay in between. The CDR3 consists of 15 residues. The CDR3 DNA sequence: TGTGCCAGCAGTGCTACAGGAGGTCGCACCGGGGAGCTGTTTTTT. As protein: CASSATGGRTGELFF.

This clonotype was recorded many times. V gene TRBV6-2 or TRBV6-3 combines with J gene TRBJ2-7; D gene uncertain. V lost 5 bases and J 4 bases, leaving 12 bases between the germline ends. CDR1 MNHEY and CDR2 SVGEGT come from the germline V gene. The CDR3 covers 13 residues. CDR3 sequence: CASSNTWAYEQYF. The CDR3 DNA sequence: TGTGCCAGCAGTAACACCTGGGCGTACGAGCAGTACTTC.

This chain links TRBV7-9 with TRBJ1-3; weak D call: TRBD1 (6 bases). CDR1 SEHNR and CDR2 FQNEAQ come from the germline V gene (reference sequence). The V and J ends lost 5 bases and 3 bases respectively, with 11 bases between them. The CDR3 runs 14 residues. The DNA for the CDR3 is TGTGCCAGCAGCCCAGGGGCGGTTGGAAACACCATATATTTT. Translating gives CASSPGAVGNTIYF.

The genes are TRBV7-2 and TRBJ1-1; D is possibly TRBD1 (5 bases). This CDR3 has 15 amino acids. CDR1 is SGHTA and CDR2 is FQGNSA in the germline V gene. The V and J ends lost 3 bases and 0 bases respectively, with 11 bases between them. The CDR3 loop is CASSLGPFMNTEAFF. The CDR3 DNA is TGTGCCAGCAGCTTGGGACCGTTCATGAACACTGAAGCTTTCTTT.